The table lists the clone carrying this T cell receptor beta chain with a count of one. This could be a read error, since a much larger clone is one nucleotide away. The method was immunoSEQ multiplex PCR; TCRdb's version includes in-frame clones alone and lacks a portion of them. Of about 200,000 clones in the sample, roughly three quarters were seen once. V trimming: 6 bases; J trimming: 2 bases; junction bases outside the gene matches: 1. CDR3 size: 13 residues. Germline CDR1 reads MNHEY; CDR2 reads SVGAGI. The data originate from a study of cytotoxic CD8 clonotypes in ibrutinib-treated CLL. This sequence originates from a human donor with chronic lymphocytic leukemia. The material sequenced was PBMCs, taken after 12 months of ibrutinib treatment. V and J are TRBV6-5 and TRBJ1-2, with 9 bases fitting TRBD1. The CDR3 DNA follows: TGTGCCAGCAGGGGGACAGGGAACTATGGCTACACCTTC. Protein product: CASRGTGNYGYTF.